A selection of T cell receptor beta chains follows, all from one sample in a study of T cell repertoires in cytomegalovirus infection. Each CDR3 protein is one row after TCRdb ran MiXCR on the reads. This sample carries roughly 280,000 distinct CDR3 sequences, approximately 22% of them seen once, and the ten largest clones take roughly a fifth. These receptors lack a known antigen. The source was cultured PBMCs, collected from culture after CMV antigen stimulation. Receptors originate from a human donor in good health (CMV status not recorded). Some clones in this sample may be carry-over from other donors' samples. Each CDR3 is given with its conserved first and last residue. The order of the fields is clone size, D gene, J gene, V gene, CDR3 DNA, CDR3 protein. The D gene is left open where the match is weak. Not all rows give a size; the values are once, few, many and, for expanded clones, a class.

abundance: few
d_gene: NA
j_gene: TRBJ2-1
v_gene: TRBV19
CDR3nt: TGTGCCAGTAGTATAGAGCACTTCGATGAGCAGTTCTTC
CDR3aa: CASSIEHFDEQFF

abundance: NA
d_gene: TRBD2
j_gene: TRBJ2-3
v_gene: TRBV29-1
CDR3nt: TGCAGCGGCGGCGGGGGGATAACAGATACGCAGTATTTT
CDR3aa: CSGGGGITDTQYF

abundance: NA
d_gene: NA
j_gene: TRBJ1-5
v_gene: TRBV28
CDR3nt: TGTGCCAGCAGTTTTTCGGCCGCGAGCAATCAGCCCCAGCATTTT
CDR3aa: CASSFSAASNQPQHF

abundance: many
d_gene: NA
j_gene: TRBJ2-2
v_gene: TRBV7-2
CDR3nt: TGTGCCAGCAGCTTATATCGGGGAAAGCACACCGGGGAGCTGTTTTTT
CDR3aa: CASSLYRGKHTGELFF

abundance: NA
d_gene: NA
j_gene: TRBJ2-7
v_gene: TRBV25-1
CDR3nt: TGTGCCAGCAGTGATCCCGGGACCTCCTACGAGCAGTACTTC
CDR3aa: CASSDPGTSYEQYF

abundance: many
d_gene: TRBD2
j_gene: TRBJ2-3
v_gene: TRBV7-2
CDR3nt: TGTGCCAGCAGCAGACTAGCGGGAGGCCCAGATACGCAGTATTTT
CDR3aa: CASSRLAGGPDTQYF

abundance: NA
d_gene: TRBD1
j_gene: TRBJ1-2
v_gene: TRBV7-9
CDR3nt: TGTGCCAGCAGCGTTGGACAGGGTCAGGTCTATGGCTACACCTTC
CDR3aa: CASSVGQGQVYGYTF

abundance: many
d_gene: TRBD2
j_gene: TRBJ2-5
v_gene: TRBV7-2
CDR3nt: TGTGCCAGCAGCTTATCGGCGGGAGAGGGAGAGACCCAGTACTTC
CDR3aa: CASSLSAGEGETQYF

abundance: NA
d_gene: TRBD1
j_gene: TRBJ1-1
v_gene: TRBV2
CDR3nt: TGTGCCAGCAGTGAAGGACAGGGTCGCGGGTCTGAAGCTTTCTTT
CDR3aa: CASSEGQGRGSEAFF

abundance: NA
d_gene: NA
j_gene: TRBJ2-7
v_gene: TRBV6-2/TRBV6-3
CDR3nt: TGTGCCAGCAGTTACCCGGGGGACTCCTACGAGCAGTACTTC
CDR3aa: CASSYPGDSYEQYF

abundance: many
d_gene: NA
j_gene: TRBJ1-2
v_gene: TRBV7-2
CDR3nt: TGTGCCAGCAGCTTAGTAGCAGGGGTAGACTATGGCTACACCTTC
CDR3aa: CASSLVAGVDYGYTF

abundance: NA
d_gene: TRBD2
j_gene: TRBJ2-1
v_gene: TRBV7-9
CDR3nt: TGTGCCAGCAGTCCCTCAACGGGAGGGCCGTACAATGAGCAGTTCTTC
CDR3aa: CASSPSTGGPYNEQFF

abundance: many
d_gene: NA
j_gene: TRBJ1-2
v_gene: TRBV7-2
CDR3nt: TGTGCCAGCAGCGGGGGACGGAACTATGGCTACACCTTC
CDR3aa: CASSGGRNYGYTF

abundance: NA
d_gene: NA
j_gene: TRBJ1-3
v_gene: TRBV12-3/TRBV12-4
CDR3nt: TGTGCCAGCAGTTTAATGTCGGACACCATATATTTT
CDR3aa: CASSLMSDTIYF

abundance: NA
d_gene: TRBD1
j_gene: TRBJ2-3
v_gene: TRBV6-2/TRBV6-3
CDR3nt: TGTGCCAGCAGTCCTTGGACAGGGGGCACAGATACGCAGTATTTT
CDR3aa: CASSPWTGGTDTQYF

abundance: few
d_gene: NA
j_gene: TRBJ2-7
v_gene: TRBV4-3
CDR3nt: TGCGCCAGCAGCCAAGGGCTTATCTCCTACGAGCAGTACTTC
CDR3aa: CASSQGLISYEQYF

abundance: NA
d_gene: TRBD2
j_gene: TRBJ2-1
v_gene: TRBV12-3/TRBV12-4
CDR3nt: TGTGCCAGCGGTCCAGCGGGAGGGCCGGGCAATGAGCAGTTCTTC
CDR3aa: CASGPAGGPGNEQFF

abundance: few
d_gene: TRBD2
j_gene: TRBJ2-1
v_gene: TRBV7-2
CDR3nt: TGTGCCAGCAGCCAAACCAATACAGCGGGAGGGAATTACAATGAGCAGTTCTTC
CDR3aa: CASSQTNTAGGNYNEQFF

abundance: NA
d_gene: NA
j_gene: TRBJ2-4
v_gene: TRBV20-1
CDR3nt: TGCAGTGCCAACGGGGTAGCCAAAAACATTCAGTACTTC
CDR3aa: CSANGVAKNIQYF

abundance: NA
d_gene: NA
j_gene: TRBJ2-3
v_gene: TRBV28
CDR3nt: TGTGCCAGCAGAGCCAACACAGATACGCAGTATTTT
CDR3aa: CASRANTDTQYF

abundance: few
d_gene: NA
j_gene: TRBJ1-2
v_gene: TRBV7-2
CDR3nt: TGTGCCAGCACCCAGACAGGACCGACTAACTATGGCTACACCTTC
CDR3aa: CASTQTGPTNYGYTF

abundance: many
d_gene: TRBD2
j_gene: TRBJ2-1
v_gene: TRBV5-4
CDR3nt: TGTGCCAGCAGCCAATCCGCCCTCCGCGGGGGAGAGCAGTTCTTC
CDR3aa: CASSQSALRGGEQFF

abundance: few
d_gene: NA
j_gene: TRBJ2-1
v_gene: TRBV20-1
CDR3nt: TGCAGTGCTATCGCGATGGTCCGGGACTCGCGTCCGTTCTTC
CDR3aa: CSAIAMVRDSRPFF

abundance: many
d_gene: NA
j_gene: TRBJ2-3
v_gene: TRBV7-2
CDR3nt: TGTGCCAGCCGCCTGGGCGCCACAGATACGCAGTATTTT
CDR3aa: CASRLGATDTQYF

abundance: few
d_gene: NA
j_gene: TRBJ2-5
v_gene: TRBV20-1
CDR3nt: TGCAGTGCTAATCCTAGCGCCATCTCGGAGACCCAGTACTTC
CDR3aa: CSANPSAISETQYF

abundance: NA
d_gene: NA
j_gene: TRBJ2-1
v_gene: TRBV11-3
CDR3nt: TGTGCCAGCAGCTTAGGCGGCGGGCTCTCCTACAATGAGCAGTTCTTC
CDR3aa: CASSLGGGLSYNEQFF

abundance: many
d_gene: NA
j_gene: TRBJ2-5
v_gene: TRBV7-6
CDR3nt: TGTGCCAGTACCCTAGGGGGAGGTAGACAAGAGACCCAGTACTTC
CDR3aa: CASTLGGGRQETQYF

abundance: NA
d_gene: NA
j_gene: TRBJ1-5
v_gene: TRBV12-3/TRBV12-4
CDR3nt: TGTGCCAGCGGAGCCCCCAACAGCAATCAGCCCCAGCATTTT
CDR3aa: CASGAPNSNQPQHF

abundance: few
d_gene: TRBD1
j_gene: TRBJ1-1
v_gene: TRBV7-9
CDR3nt: TGTGCCAGCAGACCCAGGACAGGGGGCGCGGCCGGGATCTCTTTCTTT
CDR3aa: CASRPRTGGAAGISFF

abundance: NA
d_gene: TRBD2
j_gene: TRBJ2-1
v_gene: TRBV14
CDR3nt: TGTGCCAGCAGTAAGGGGGGACTAGCGGGAGAAATAAGACGGACGGGGCAGTTCTTC
CDR3aa: CASSKGGLAGEIRRTGQFF

abundance: few
d_gene: TRBD2
j_gene: TRBJ2-2
v_gene: TRBV10-2
CDR3nt: TGCGCCAGCAGTGAGATAAGCGGGAGGGGCACCGGGGAGCTGTTTTTT
CDR3aa: CASSEISGRGTGELFF

abundance: NA
d_gene: TRBD2
j_gene: TRBJ2-7
v_gene: TRBV5-1
CDR3nt: TGCGCCAGCAGCTCTGTCCCTAGCGGGACCGAGCAGTACTTC
CDR3aa: CASSSVPSGTEQYF

abundance: NA
d_gene: NA
j_gene: TRBJ2-1
v_gene: TRBV15
CDR3nt: TGTGCCACCAGCAGAGATGGGGGGAACAATGAGCAGTTCTTC
CDR3aa: CATSRDGGNNEQFF

abundance: NA
d_gene: NA
j_gene: TRBJ2-7
v_gene: TRBV7-9
CDR3nt: TGTGCCAGCAGCTTAGCGGGGACAACCTACGAGCAGTACTTC
CDR3aa: CASSLAGTTYEQYF

abundance: few
d_gene: NA
j_gene: TRBJ1-5
v_gene: TRBV19
CDR3nt: TGTGCCAGTAGTATTTTAGGGGAGGGAAATCAGCCCCAGCATTTT
CDR3aa: CASSILGEGNQPQHF

abundance: many
d_gene: TRBD2
j_gene: TRBJ2-3
v_gene: TRBV7-2
CDR3nt: TGTGCCAGCAGCTTAAGCGGGGGGAGAACTAGCACAGATACGCAGTATTTT
CDR3aa: CASSLSGGRTSTDTQYF

abundance: NA
d_gene: NA
j_gene: TRBJ2-5
v_gene: TRBV7-8
CDR3nt: TGTGCCAGCAGCTTAAAGACGGACCCCAAATGGGAGACCCAGTACTTC
CDR3aa: CASSLKTDPKWETQYF

abundance: few
d_gene: TRBD1
j_gene: TRBJ1-1
v_gene: TRBV7-2
CDR3nt: TGTGCCAGCAGCTTTGACAGGGCGTCAGCTGAAGCTTTCTTT
CDR3aa: CASSFDRASAEAFF

abundance: few
d_gene: NA
j_gene: TRBJ2-5
v_gene: TRBV7-8
CDR3nt: TGTGCCAGCAACAAGGGAGAGACCCAGTACTTC
CDR3aa: CASNKGETQYF

abundance: few
d_gene: NA
j_gene: TRBJ2-3
v_gene: TRBV28
CDR3nt: TGTGCCAGCAGTTTATACGGTACAGATACGCAGTATTTT
CDR3aa: CASSLYGTDTQYF

abundance: few
d_gene: TRBD1
j_gene: TRBJ2-7
v_gene: TRBV27
CDR3nt: TGTGCCAGCAGTCCGAAATTCCGGGACAGCGTGGGCGAGCAGTACTTC
CDR3aa: CASSPKFRDSVGEQYF

abundance: many
d_gene: NA
j_gene: TRBJ1-5
v_gene: TRBV7-7
CDR3nt: TGTGCTAGCAGCTTAGAGGGGTCTGGGTGTGATCAGCCCCAGCATTTT
CDR3aa: CASSLEGSGCDQPQHF

abundance: few
d_gene: TRBD2
j_gene: TRBJ2-3
v_gene: TRBV19
CDR3nt: TGTGCCAGTAGTCAGCTCCCGAGCGGGAGGATAACAGATACGCAGTATTTT
CDR3aa: CASSQLPSGRITDTQYF

abundance: few
d_gene: NA
j_gene: TRBJ1-1
v_gene: TRBV12-3/TRBV12-4
CDR3nt: TGTGCCAGCAGCAGGGGATGGGGGAACACTGAAGCTTTCTTT
CDR3aa: CASSRGWGNTEAFF

abundance: NA
d_gene: NA
j_gene: TRBJ2-2
v_gene: TRBV2
CDR3nt: TGTGCCAGCAGTGACAGGGACCCCCGGTACACCGGGGAGCTGTTTTTT
CDR3aa: CASSDRDPRYTGELFF

abundance: many
d_gene: NA
j_gene: TRBJ1-1
v_gene: TRBV7-2
CDR3nt: TGTGCCAGCAGCTCCCGTTGGATGAACACTGAAGCTTTCTTT
CDR3aa: CASSSRWMNTEAFF

abundance: NA
d_gene: TRBD1
j_gene: TRBJ2-5
v_gene: TRBV24-1
CDR3nt: TGTGCCACCAGTGATTTGGGTCCGGGACAGATAGAGACCCAGTACTTC
CDR3aa: CATSDLGPGQIETQYF

abundance: NA
d_gene: TRBD2
j_gene: TRBJ2-1
v_gene: TRBV20-1
CDR3nt: TGCAGCCGGACTAGCGGGGGTGAGCAGTTCTTC
CDR3aa: CSRTSGGEQFF

abundance: many
d_gene: NA
j_gene: TRBJ2-2
v_gene: TRBV7-8
CDR3nt: TGTGCCAGCAGCTATGACACGCCGAACACCGGGGAGCTGTTTTTT
CDR3aa: CASSYDTPNTGELFF

abundance: many
d_gene: NA
j_gene: TRBJ2-1
v_gene: TRBV18
CDR3nt: TGTGCCAGCTCACCGGGCAGTAGCTCCTACAATGAGCAGTTCTTC
CDR3aa: CASSPGSSSYNEQFF

abundance: NA
d_gene: NA
j_gene: TRBJ2-1
v_gene: TRBV24-1
CDR3nt: TGTGCCACCAGTGAGGCGGGGCTCCTCGACAATGAGCAGTTCTTC
CDR3aa: CATSEAGLLDNEQFF

abundance: NA
d_gene: NA
j_gene: TRBJ2-5
v_gene: TRBV12-3/TRBV12-4
CDR3nt: TGTGCCAGCAGTCGGACGGGTGGGGCCCAGTACTTC
CDR3aa: CASSRTGGAQYF

abundance: NA
d_gene: TRBD1
j_gene: TRBJ1-1
v_gene: TRBV28
CDR3nt: TGTGCCAGCAGTCCGACTCCGGGACAGATGAACACTGAAGCTTTCTTT
CDR3aa: CASSPTPGQMNTEAFF

abundance: many
d_gene: NA
j_gene: TRBJ1-3
v_gene: TRBV2
CDR3nt: TGTGCCAGCAACCGGGAGCGCTCTGGAAACACCATATATTTT
CDR3aa: CASNRERSGNTIYF

abundance: NA
d_gene: NA
j_gene: TRBJ2-3
v_gene: TRBV12-3/TRBV12-4
CDR3nt: TGTGCCAGCAGTTTGGCTAGCTCGGGCACAGATACGCAGTATTTT
CDR3aa: CASSLASSGTDTQYF

abundance: NA
d_gene: NA
j_gene: TRBJ2-1
v_gene: TRBV6-2/TRBV6-3
CDR3nt: TGTGCCAGCAGCCAACCGGGGACTCTCGAGGGGCCTTCGGTGCAGTTCTTC
CDR3aa: CASSQPGTLEGPSVQFF

abundance: many
d_gene: TRBD1
j_gene: TRBJ1-2
v_gene: TRBV7-2
CDR3nt: TGTGCCAGCAGCTTTTGGGGGACAGGGGTCTATGGCTACACCTTC
CDR3aa: CASSFWGTGVYGYTF

abundance: once
d_gene: NA
j_gene: TRBJ2-1
v_gene: TRBV7-6
CDR3nt: TGTGCCAGCAGCCCTCGTGCCGGGAGTCCCTACAATGAGCAGTTCTTC
CDR3aa: CASSPRAGSPYNEQFF

abundance: few
d_gene: NA
j_gene: TRBJ1-2
v_gene: TRBV18
CDR3nt: TGTGCCAGCTCACCACCAACCCGCTACTATGGCTACACCTTC
CDR3aa: CASSPPTRYYGYTF

abundance: few
d_gene: NA
j_gene: TRBJ2-3
v_gene: TRBV20-1
CDR3nt: TGCAGTGCTACTCCTCTCGACGCTTCTAGCACAGATACGCAGTATTTT
CDR3aa: CSATPLDASSTDTQYF